The clone carrying this T cell receptor (beta chain) was seen many times. Antigen unknown. This specimen belongs to a study of CD8+CD57+ T cells in acquired aplastic anemia. The overall study: Healthy donors averaged around 11 million reads for CD4+ cells.

Using genomic DNA as the template, TCR beta VDJ and CDR3 profiling was carried out. Via MiXCR, TCRdb re-called the reads, giving one row per CDR3 protein. The table has around 190,000 distinct CDR3 sequences, around 60% seen once. With V trimmed by 4 bases and J by 6 bases, 11 bases remained unmatched. Germline loops: CDR1 LGHNA, CDR2 YNFKEQ. This CDR3 has 16 residues. Study results and limitations: Both patients and controls carried the same twenty-nine CD8+ CDR3 sequences.

This sequence joins TRBV4-2 and TRBJ2-5; the match to TRBD2 covers 10 bases. The source is a human donor in good health. The sample comprised sorted CD4+, CD8+, or CD8+CD57+ T cells (not recorded which) from PBMCs. CDR3 sequence reads: CASSREAGGLPQTQYF. The CDR3 nucleotides read TGTGCCAGCAGCCGAGAAGCGGGGGGGCTCCCCCAGACCCAGTACTTC.